The next 20 T cell receptor beta chains were all read from a single sample in a study of blood T cell repertoires in COVID-19. Libraries were prepared by immunoSEQ multiplex PCR; TCRdb keeps only in-frame clonotypes and omits some of them. This table holds about 110,000 clones, about nine tenths found once. Sequenced input: peripheral blood. These TCRs come from a woman in her twenties or thirties with acute or convalescent COVID-19.

Only a few counts were recorded for this clone. The rearrangement uses TRBV23-1 and TRBJ1-3; D is ambiguous. TRBV23-1 falls under the ORF class, with uncertain function. The V and J ends lost 8 bases and 4 bases respectively, with 27 bases between them. CDR3 length: 18 residues. The DNA for the CDR3 is TGCGCCAGCTCACTGCGATGGGCACCTAACACGGGAGGAAACACCATATATTTT. Translation: CASSLRWAPNTGGNTIYF.

The V and J genes are TRBV11-3 and TRBJ2-7; 8 positions agree with TRBD2. This CDR3 has 15 residues. Trimming at V came to 0 bases and at J to 3 bases, leaving 4 bases not matched to a gene. Germline CDR1 and CDR2: SGHNT and YENEEA. CDR3 nucleotide sequence: TGTGCCAGCAGCTTAGAGCGGGGGGCGGTCTACGAGCAGTACTTC. It specifies CASSLERGAVYEQYF.

As for this clone: An end of the junction does not agree with germline; a read error may underlie this. The chain couples TRBV4-2 to TRBJ1-3, with D hard to call. Germline V gives CDR1 LGHNA, CDR2 YNFKEQ. The CDR3 has 14 amino acids. The CDR3: CASSQGVGGDTIYF. The CDR3 bases are TGTGCCAGCAGCCAAGGGGTCGGTGGAGACACCATATATTTT.

CDR3 amino acids: CAWSATAEGEAFF. CDR3 DNA sequence: TGTGCCTGGAGTGCGACAGCGGAGGGTGAAGCTTTCTTT. V gene TRBV30 combines with J gene TRBJ1-1, with a tentative D call TRBD1 (5 bases). Germline V gene data show CDR1 as GTSNPN and CDR2 as SVGIG (reference sequence). The CDR3 consists of 13 residues. V was cut by 1 base and J by 7 bases, with 13 bases left in between.

V gene TRBV2 combines with J gene TRBJ1-3; D may be TRBD1 (6 bases). The germline V gene encodes CDR1 SNHLY and CDR2 FYNNEI. The CDR3 covers 15 residues. With 4 bases removed from V and 3 bases from J, the gap between germline ends came to 13 bases. The DNA for the CDR3 is TGTGCCAGCAGTGCACAGGGTCCGAATGGAAACACCATATATTTT. Protein product: CASSAQGPNGNTIYF.

The chain uses TRBV6-6 and TRBJ2-1; a possible D gene is TRBD2 (7 bases). Trimming left V 5 bases short and J 4 bases short, with 18 bases between. In germline, CDR1 is MNHNY, CDR2 SVGAGI (reference sequence). This CDR3 region has 16 residues. CDR3 amino acids: CASSLYGGTTYNEQFF. CDR3 nucleotide sequence: TGTGCCAGCAGTCTTTACGGGGGGACAACTTACAATGAGCAGTTCTTC.

This clone has more than one count but fewer than ten. The chain joins TRBV27 to TRBJ1-1; TRBD1 agrees at 10 bases. With V trimmed by 6 bases and J by 0 bases, 7 bases remained unmatched. The V gene's germline CDR1 is MNHEY and CDR2 SMNVEV (reference sequence). The CDR3 has 16 residues. The CDR3: CASRRTGGLMNTEAFF. CDR3 DNA sequence: TGTGCCAGCAGGAGGACAGGGGGGCTTATGAACACTGAAGCTTTCTTT.

This sequence joins TRBV29-1 and TRBJ1-2; 12 nucleotides agree with TRBD1. CDR1 is SQVTM and CDR2 is ANQGSEA in the germline V gene. V shed 7 bases, J shed 2 bases, and the junction held 5 bases outside the gene matches. This CDR3 contains 14 residues. The CDR3 nucleotides read TGCAGCGCCCGGGACAGGGGGCGCAACTATGGCTACACCTTC. It encodes CSARDRGRNYGYTF. The complete variable domain, with remaining parts taken from reference TRBV29-1 and TRBJ1-2, reads SAVISQKPSRDICQRGTSLTIQCQVDSQVTMMFWYRQQPGQSLTLIATANQGSEATYESGFVIDKFPISRPNLTFSTLTVSNMSPEDSSIYLCSARDRGRNYGYTFGSGTRLTVV.

J is TRBJ1-3 and V is TRBV11-3; a possible D gene is TRBD1 (5 bases). Trimming cost V 3 bases and J 0 bases, with 12 bases left between them. Germline CDR1 is SGHNT and CDR2 is YENEEA. CDR3 size: 16 residues. For the CDR3, the DNA is TGTGCCAGCAGCTTCGACAGCCCCCACTCTGGAAACACCATATATTTT. It specifies CASSFDSPHSGNTIYF.

The chain has TRBV27 and TRBJ1-2; no clear D gene. V lost 2 bases to trimming and J lost 4 bases, with 11 bases between them. Germline lookup yields CDR1 MNHEY and CDR2 SMNVEV (reference sequence). CDR3 length: 14 amino acids. For the CDR3, the DNA is TGTGCCAGCAGTTTAGGGTTCGGAGGCTATGGCTACACCTTC. This gives the protein CASSLGFGGYGYTF.

The genes are TRBV4-1 and TRBJ1-3; D not certain. V lost 4 bases and J lost 0, with 10 bases in between. The CDR3 loop spans 15 amino acids. Germline V lookup: CDR1 MGHRA, CDR2 YSYEKL. The CDR3 DNA reads TGCGCCAGCAGCCCGAGCTTGAGCTCTGGAAACACCATATATTTT. Its translation: CASSPSLSSGNTIYF.

The chain recombines TRBV19 with TRBJ2-5; 7 nucleotides match TRBD2. The CDR3 spans 13 residues. Per germline, CDR1 LNHDA and CDR2 SQIVND (reference sequence). The J segment lost 5 bases and the V segment lost 8 bases, leaving 8 bases of the junction unmatched. The CDR3 bases are TGTGCCAGTTCGACTATGGGGGGGGAGACCCAGTACTTC. It translates to CASSTMGGETQYF.

The chain couples TRBV20-1 to TRBJ2-2, with 8 bases that match TRBD2. Germline V CDR1 and CDR2: DFQATT, SNEGSKA (reference sequence). The CDR3 contains 14 residues. V was pared by 3 bases and J by 4 bases, with 4 bases of the junction left unmatched. CDR3 region: CSASRSGGTGELFF. Written as DNA, the CDR3 is TGCAGTGCTAGTAGAAGCGGGGGCACCGGGGAGCTGTTTTTT.

The genes are TRBV19 and TRBJ2-3, with 7 bases identical to TRBD2. In germline, CDR1 is LNHDA, CDR2 SQIVND (reference sequence). Losses at the gene ends were 3 bases for V and 3 bases for J; bases not matched to a gene: 6. CDR3 length: 15 amino acids. DNA of the CDR3: TGTGCCAGTAGTATCATGGCTAGCGGAACAGATACGCAGTATTTT. It specifies CASSIMASGTDTQYF.

The rearrangement joins TRBV28 to TRBJ2-6; D perhaps matches TRBD2 (7 bases). The germline gives CDR1 MDHEN, CDR2 SYDVKM. This CDR3 is 16 amino acids long. Trimming took 3 bases from V and 3 from J, leaving 12 bases between them. The CDR3 reads CASSLGGAGGANVLTF. CDR3 DNA: TGTGCCAGCAGTTTGGGGGGGGCCGGTGGGGCCAACGTCCTGACTTTC.

The rearrangement uses TRBV15 and TRBJ1-4; TRBD1 is a possible D gene (6 bases). Germline V gives CDR1 LNHNV, CDR2 YYDKDF (reference sequence). V lost 1 base and J lost 5, with 17 bases in between. This CDR3 spans 17 amino acids. The CDR3 spells CATSRGGGHTKNEKLFF. The CDR3 region has the DNA TGTGCCACCAGCAGAGGGGGGGGGCACACCAAGAATGAAAAACTGTTTTTT. Looking up the rest from reference TRBV15 and TRBJ1-4 gives the full variable domain: DAMVIQNPRYQVTQFGKPVTLSCSQTLNHNVMYWYQQKSSQAPKLLFHYYDKDFNNEADTPDNFQSRRPNTSFCFLDIRSPGLGDTAMYLCATSRGGGHTKNEKLFFGSGTQLSVL.

This clone was counted only a few times. The chain uses TRBV5-4 and TRBJ1-2; D is ambiguous. Per germline, CDR1 SGHNT and CDR2 YYREEE (reference sequence). The CDR3 is 12 residues long. V was pared by 0 bases and J by 8 bases, with 8 bases between. CDR3: CASSLDFAGYTF. Written as DNA, the CDR3 is TGTGCCAGCAGCTTGGACTTTGCAGGCTACACCTTC.

This chain joins TRBV5-1 and TRBJ1-4, with D uncertain. V was clipped by 4 bases and J by 8 bases, with 18 bases between them. Germline CDR1 is SGHRS and CDR2 is YFSETQ. The CDR3 contains 15 residues. The CDR3 spells CASSRSGREGEKLFF. CDR3 in DNA: TGCGCCAGCAGCCGTTCGGGGAGGGAAGGAGAAAAACTGTTTTTT. The full variable domain, completed using reference TRBV5-1 and TRBJ1-4, is KAGVTQTPRYLIKTRGQQVTLSCSPISGHRSVSWYQQTPGQGLQFLFEYFSETQRNKGNFPGRFSGRQFSNSRSEMNVSTLELGDSALYLCASSRSGREGEKLFFGSGTQLSVL.

The CDR3 region is CASSPNTPGQGNSPLHF. The CDR3 region has the DNA TGTGCCAGCAGTCCAAATACTCCGGGACAGGGCAACTCACCCCTCCACTTT. The J gene is TRBJ1-6, the V gene TRBV6-6, with 9 bases identical to TRBD1. Trimming cost V 5 bases and J 10 bases; bases outside gene matches: 15. The CDR3 has 17 residues. The germline V gene has CDR1 MNHNY and CDR2 SVGAGI (reference sequence).

The chain joins TRBV18 to TRBJ2-2, with 8 bases aligning to TRBD1. Germline V gene lookup returns CDR1 KGHSH and CDR2 LQKENI. The CDR3 loop spans 14 amino acids. Trimming took 4 bases from V and 6 from J; bases not matched to a gene: 4. DNA of the CDR3: TGTGCCAGCTCACGGTCACAGGGGGCCGGGGAGCTGTTTTTT. It encodes CASSRSQGAGELFF.